This T cell receptor (beta chain) originates from a study of blood T cell repertoires in COVID-19. Overall study: Samples came from the United States, Italy and Spain, spanning acute and convalescent COVID-19. In each case, the material was cDNA or gDNA derived from T cells, B-cell-depleted T cells, or PBMCs.

The repertoire was sequenced with immunoSEQ multiplex PCR; TCRdb's copy has only in-frame clones and lacks some. Altogether about 23,000 clones are present, 88% being singletons, with the ten largest covering about 20%. CDR3 length: 17 amino acids. The V end lost 5 bases, the J end lost 0 bases, and 17 bases lay between the germline ends. Germline values: CDR1 KGHSH, CDR2 LQKENI. This clone came up a few times. The sequence derives from a man aged 70 or older in a cohort sampled during active COVID-19. The sequenced sample consisted of peripheral blood. The V and J genes are TRBV18 and TRBJ1-3; D is undetermined. The CDR3 DNA reads TGTGCCAGCTCATCCGGTCACAGTCCCCACTCTGGAAACACCATATATTTT. It translates to CASSSGHSPHSGNTIYF.